This T cell receptor beta chain was sequenced in a study of T cell responses to AZD1222 COVID-19 vaccine. TCRdb's table, derived via immunoSEQ multiplex PCR, lists solely in-frame clones and lacks some. The table records approximately 90,000 clones, about 88% of them present only once. Study-wide points: Only a handful of AZD1222 recipients, roughly six in all, had baseline seropositivity. Within unmutated variant regions lay the reported targets of nearly half of spike-specific TCRs. A mostly white British donor set with more females was recruited, and clonal diversity was possibly underestimated.

V lost 0 bases and J 5 bases, leaving 26 bases between the germline ends. CDR1 and CDR2 from the germline V gene are SGHRS and YFSETQ. The CDR3 is 20 residues long. This clone has just a few counts. Its cognate antigen is unknown. Investigators merged groups given second doses at roughly 4 or roughly 12 weeks. The receptor comes from an adult who received the AZD1222 COVID-19 vaccine. The genes are TRBV5-1 and TRBJ1-4; D perhaps matches TRBD1 (6 bases). The specimen comprised peripheral blood, sampled 28 days after the second AZD1222 dose. In DNA, the CDR3 is TGCGCCAGCAGCTTGGCCAGGGGCGGCCGGCCCGCGGGGGGAAATGAAAAACTGTTTTTT. As protein: CASSLARGGRPAGGNEKLFF.